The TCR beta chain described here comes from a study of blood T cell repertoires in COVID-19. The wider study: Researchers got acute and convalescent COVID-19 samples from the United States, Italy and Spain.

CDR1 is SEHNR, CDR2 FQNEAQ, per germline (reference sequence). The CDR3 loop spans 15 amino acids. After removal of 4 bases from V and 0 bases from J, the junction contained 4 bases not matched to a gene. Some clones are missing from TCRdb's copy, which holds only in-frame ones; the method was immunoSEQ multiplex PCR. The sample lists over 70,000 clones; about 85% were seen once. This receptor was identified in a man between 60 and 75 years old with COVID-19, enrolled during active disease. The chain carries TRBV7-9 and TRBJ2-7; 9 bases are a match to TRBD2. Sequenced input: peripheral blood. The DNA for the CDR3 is TGTGCCAGCAGCTCGAGCGGGGGGAACTCCTACGAGCAGTACTTC. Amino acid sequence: CASSSSGGNSYEQYF.